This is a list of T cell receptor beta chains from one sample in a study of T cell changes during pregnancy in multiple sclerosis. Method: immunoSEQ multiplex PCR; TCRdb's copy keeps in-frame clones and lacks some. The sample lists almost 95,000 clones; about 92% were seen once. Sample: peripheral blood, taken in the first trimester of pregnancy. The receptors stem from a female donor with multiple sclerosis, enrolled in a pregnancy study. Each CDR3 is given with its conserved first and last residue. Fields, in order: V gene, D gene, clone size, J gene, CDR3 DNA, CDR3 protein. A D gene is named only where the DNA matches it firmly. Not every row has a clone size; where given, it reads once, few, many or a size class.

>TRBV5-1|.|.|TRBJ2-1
TGCGCCAGCAGCTTTCGGGGGGCGGATGAGCAGTTCTTC
CASSFRGADEQFF
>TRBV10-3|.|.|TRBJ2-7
TGTGCCATCAGTGACGGTATTTCCTACGAGCAGTACTTC
CAISDGISYEQYF
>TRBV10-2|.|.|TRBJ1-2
TGCGCCAGCAGTGAGTCGAACGGACAGACGACCTTC
CASSESNGQTTF
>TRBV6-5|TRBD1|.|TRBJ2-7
TGTGCCAGCAGTAGACAGGGGAGCTCCTACGAGCAGTACTTC
CASSRQGSSYEQYF
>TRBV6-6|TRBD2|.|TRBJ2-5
TGTGCCAGCAGTTATACTAGCGGTTACCAAGAGACCCAGTACTTC
CASSYTSGYQETQYF
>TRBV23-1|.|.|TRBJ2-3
TGCGCCAGCAGTCCCGAGGGGGTTAGCACAGATACGCAGTATTTT
CASSPEGVSTDTQYF
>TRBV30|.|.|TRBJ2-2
TGTGCCTTAGACAGTTTAAACACCGGGGAGCTGTTTTTT
CALDSLNTGELFF
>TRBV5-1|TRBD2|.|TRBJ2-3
TGCGCCAGCAGCTTCGGGACTAGCGGGAGGGCCCAATTCTTGGATACGCAGTATTTT
CASSFGTSGRAQFLDTQYF
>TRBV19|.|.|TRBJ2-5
TGTGCCAGTAGTATTCTGCGGGGTAGTGAGACCCAGTACTTC
CASSILRGSETQYF
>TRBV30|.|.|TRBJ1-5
TGTGCCTGGAGTGTACGGGGCAATCAGCCCCAGCATTTT
CAWSVRGNQPQHF
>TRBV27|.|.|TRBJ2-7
TGTGCCAGCAGTGCCGGGGGCTCCTACGAGCAGTACTTC
CASSAGGSYEQYF
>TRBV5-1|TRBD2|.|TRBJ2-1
TGCGCCAGCAGCTTGGGGCTAGCGGGAGTCAATGAGCAGTTCTTC
CASSLGLAGVNEQFF
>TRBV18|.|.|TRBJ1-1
TGTGCCAGCTCACGCGGGGAAGTAAAAGAAGCTTTCTTT
CASSRGEVKEAFF
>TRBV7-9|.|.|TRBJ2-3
TGTGCCAGCAGCCCCCACTACGGGGATACGCAGTATTTT
CASSPHYGDTQYF
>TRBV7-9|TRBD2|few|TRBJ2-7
TGTGCCAGCAGTTCTAGCGGGAGCTCCAACGAGCAGTACTTC
CASSSSGSSNEQYF
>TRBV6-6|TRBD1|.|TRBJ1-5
TGTGCCAGCAGTCCGGGACAGCGAAATCAGCCCCAGCATTTT
CASSPGQRNQPQHF
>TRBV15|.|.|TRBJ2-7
TGTGCCACCGCCACTGCTAGCGTAACCTACGAGCAGTACTTC
CATATASVTYEQYF
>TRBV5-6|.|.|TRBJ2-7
TGTGCCAGCAGCTTTACGGACGAGCAGTACTTC
CASSFTDEQYF
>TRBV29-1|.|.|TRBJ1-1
TGCAGCGTCGGTCGGGGGGCGGGGGACACTGAAGCTTTCTTT
CSVGRGAGDTEAFF
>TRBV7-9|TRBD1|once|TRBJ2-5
TGTGCCAGCAGCTTACACCAGGGGGCCGAGACCCAGTACTTC
CASSLHQGAETQYF
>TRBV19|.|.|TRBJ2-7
TGTGCCAGTAGTATATCCTCCGGCTACGAGCAGTACTTC
CASSISSGYEQYF
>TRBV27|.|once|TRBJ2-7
TGTGCCAGCAGATTTAGCGCCCACTCCTACGAGCAGTACTTC
CASRFSAHSYEQYF